The 27 T cell receptor beta chains reported below all come from one sample, sequenced in a study of blood T cell repertoires in COVID-19. Some clones are missing from TCRdb's copy, which holds only in-frame ones; the method was immunoSEQ multiplex PCR. The sample carries about 140,000 clones, about 87% recorded once. What was sequenced was peripheral blood. Receptors were obtained from a human donor with COVID-19, enrolled during active disease. The donor label of this sample is uncertain.

There are many counts of this clone. This chain's CDR3 is CASSEAADNQPQHF. As DNA, the CDR3 is TGTGCCAGCAGTGAAGCGGCAGACAATCAGCCCCAGCATTTT. The chain links TRBV6-1 to TRBJ1-5; D is uncertain. The CDR3 loop spans 14 amino acids. V lost 0 bases and J 3 bases, leaving 6 bases between the germline ends. Germline V lookup: CDR1 MNHNS, CDR2 SASEGT.

This clone was counted a single time. The chain links TRBV5-5 to TRBJ1-2; TRBD1 might be the D (5 bases). Looked up from germline, CDR1 is SGHKS and CDR2 is YYEKEE (reference sequence). The CDR3 spans 15 residues. Trimming removed 0 bases from V and 1 base from J, with 10 bases in between. CDR3 DNA: TGTGCCAGCAGCTTGGAATGGGACTTTAACTATGGCTACACCTTC. It encodes CASSLEWDFNYGYTF.

The DNA of the CDR3 is TGTGCCAGCAGCTTAGAGACAGGGGGGAACACCGGGGAGCTGTTTTTT. Its translation is CASSLETGGNTGELFF. The chain is built from TRBV11-2 and TRBJ2-2; 9 nucleotides agree with TRBD1. CDR3 length: 16 amino acids. The trim removed 0 bases at V and 1 base at J, leaving 0 bases unmatched. The germline V gene has CDR1 SGHAT and CDR2 FQNNGV.

V is TRBV7-7 and J is TRBJ2-5; D gene ambiguous. CDR3 length equals 13 residues. V was clipped by 5 bases and J by 2 bases, with 9 bases between them. Germline-derived CDR1 and CDR2 are SSHAT and FNYEAQ (reference sequence). CDR3 loop: CASSPRVQETQYF. CDR3 bases: TGTGCCAGCAGCCCCCGGGTTCAAGAGACCCAGTACTTC.

This rearrangement joins TRBV7-3 to TRBJ2-5, with 10 bases identical to TRBD1. The CDR3 runs to 15 residues. The germline gives CDR1 SGHTA, CDR2 FQGTGA. J lost 6 bases, V lost 5 bases, and 9 bases had no gene match. CDR3 protein: CASSRGGDRGQTQYF. Written as DNA, the CDR3 is TGTGCCAGCAGCCGTGGCGGGGACAGGGGTCAGACCCAGTACTTC. Supplemented by reference TRBV7-3 and TRBJ2-5, the full variable domain reads GAGVSQTPSNKVTEKGKYVELRCDPISGHTALYWYRQSLGQGPEFLIYFQGTGAADDSGLPNDRFFAVRPEGSVSTLKIQRTERGDSAVYLCASSRGGDRGQTQYFGPGTRLLVL.

The J gene is TRBJ2-1, the V gene TRBV6-5, with a weak D call TRBD1 (6 bases). The V end was cut by 4 bases, the J end by 7 bases, with 20 bases between. The CDR3 contains 16 residues. Germline CDR1 and CDR2: MNHEY and SVGAGI. The DNA of the CDR3 is TGTGCCAGCAGTTCCTACCCCGGGACATCACAGAATGAGCAGTTCTTC. Protein sequence: CASSSYPGTSQNEQFF.

This clone was recorded once. The chain uses TRBV19 and TRBJ1-6; the D is unclear. The CDR3 extends over 14 amino acids. V was shortened by 2 bases and J by 10 bases, with 12 bases between the two germline ends. Germline loops: CDR1 LNHDA, CDR2 SQIVND (reference sequence). The CDR3 sequence: CASSIQAAGSPLHF. In nucleotides, the CDR3 is TGTGCCAGTAGTATACAAGCGGCTGGATCACCCCTCCACTTT. The variable domain in full, completed from reference TRBV19 and TRBJ1-6, reads DGGITQSPKYLFRKEGQNVTLSCEQNLNHDAMYWYRQDPGQGLRLIYYSQIVNDFQKGDIAEGYSVSREKKESFPLTVTSAQKNPTAFYLCASSIQAAGSPLHFGNGTRLTVT.

CDR3 in amino acids: CASSYSRERELFF. Written as DNA, the CDR3 is TGTGCCAGCAGTTACTCGAGAGAGAGGGAGCTGTTTTTT. This chain uses TRBV6-6 with TRBJ2-2; D ambiguous. V shed 0 bases and J shed 9 bases, with 8 bases lying between them. The CDR3 is 13 amino acids. Germline-derived CDR1 and CDR2 are MNHNY and SVGAGI (reference sequence).

In regard to this clone: Its ends do not fully match the called genes, so a read error is possible. Other DNA sequences in the same sample also yield this CDR3. The genes are TRBV13 and TRBJ1-1; TRBD1 agrees at 7 bases. This CDR3 region has 15 residues. The germline V gene has CDR1 PRHDT and CDR2 FYEKMQ (reference sequence). This CDR3 is CARSLGGPGGTEAFF. CDR3 bases: TGCGCCCGCAGCTTAGGGGGCCCGGGGGGGACTGAAGCTTTCTTT.

The chain employs TRBV21-1 and TRBJ1-1. TRBV21-1 is a recognized pseudogene. The CDR3 extends over 11 amino acids. CDR3 sequence (DNA): TGTGCCAGCACCGTAGACACTGAAGCTTTCTTT. Amino acids: CASTVDTEAFF.

J is TRBJ1-1 and V is TRBV5-1; D call uncertain. Germline lookup yields CDR1 SGHRS and CDR2 YFSETQ. Between the trimmed V and J ends, which lost 0 bases and 7 bases, there was a span of 13 bases. The length of the CDR3 is 14 residues. The CDR3 protein is CASSLAGPRGEAFF. The CDR3 nucleotides are TGCGCCAGCAGCTTGGCCGGTCCGCGTGGTGAAGCTTTCTTT.

This clone was found once. CDR3 protein: CASSFGRPRDTQYF. The CDR3 region has the DNA TGTGCCAGCAGCTTCGGCAGGCCTCGGGATACGCAGTATTTT. This chain joins TRBV11-2 and TRBJ2-3, with D uncertain. CDR1 and CDR2 (germline): SGHAT, FQNNGV. The CDR3 has 14 residues. The V and J ends lost 3 bases and 6 bases respectively, with 13 bases between them.

The chain couples TRBV6-5 to TRBJ2-7, with D maybe TRBD1 (6 bases). This CDR3 spans 13 amino acids. Trimming shortened V by 8 bases and J by 7 bases, and 18 bases separated the two germline ends. From germline, CDR1 is MNHEY and CDR2 SVGAGI. CDR3 residues: CASGSQGVREQYF. Written as DNA, the CDR3 is TGTGCCAGCGGGTCACAGGGAGTTCGTGAGCAGTACTTC.

This chain connects TRBV7-9 to TRBJ1-2; D might be TRBD1 (6 bases). The CDR3 length is 15 residues. The germline CDR1 and CDR2 sequences are SEHNR and FQNEAQ (reference sequence). Trimming cost V 5 bases and J 8 bases, with 21 bases left between them. CDR3 residues: CASSPLPQGRGGYTF. CDR3 in DNA: TGTGCCAGCAGCCCCCTTCCGCAGGGGAGGGGGGGCTACACCTTC.

The chain uses TRBV11-3 and TRBJ2-2, with TRBD1 matching over 7 bases. Germline lookup yields CDR1 SGHNT and CDR2 YENEEA. The CDR3 covers 15 residues. The trim removed 5 bases at V and 6 bases at J, leaving 9 bases unmatched. CDR3 in amino acids: CASSDDRVVAGELFF. The CDR3 coding sequence is TGTGCCAGCAGCGACGACAGGGTTGTAGCCGGGGAGCTGTTTTTT. Full variable domain (remainder filled in from reference TRBV11-3 and TRBJ2-2): EAGVVQSPRYKIIEKKQPVAFWCNPISGHNTLYWYLQNLGQGPELLIRYENEEAVDDSQLPKDRFSAERLKGVDSTLKIQPAELGDSAVYLCASSDDRVVAGELFFGEGSRLTVL.

The chain carries TRBV7-6 and TRBJ1-3, with D perhaps TRBD1 (5 bases). The CDR3 has 20 residues. Trimming left V 3 bases short and J 0 bases short, with 24 bases between. The germline gives CDR1 SGHVS, CDR2 FNYEAQ. In DNA, the CDR3 is TGTGCCAGCAGCTTGCGTAGCCGGAGTAGGGGCGACGGCTCTGGAAACACCATATATTTT. It is translated as CASSLRSRSRGDGSGNTIYF.

The DNA for the CDR3 is TGTGCCAGCAGGGGAGACAGGGATGGTCATGGCTACACCTTC. Its translation: CASRGDRDGHGYTF. The chain recombines TRBV2 with TRBJ1-2, with TRBD1 matching over 7 bases. Germline loops: CDR1 SNHLY, CDR2 FYNNEI. V was clipped by 6 bases and J by 6 bases; unmatched bases: 10. This CDR3 spans 14 amino acids.

The V and J genes are TRBV6-5 and TRBJ1-4; possibly TRBD1 for D (5 bases). The length of the CDR3 is 14 residues. V lost 7 bases, J lost 8 bases, and 17 bases lay in between. CDR1 MNHEY and CDR2 SVGAGI come from the germline V gene. The CDR3 sequence: CASTHAREEEKLFF. The DNA for the CDR3 is TGTGCCAGCACTCATGCCAGGGAGGAGGAAAAACTGTTTTTT.

This chain links TRBV24-1 with TRBJ2-1; D might be TRBD1 (6 bases). CDR3 length: 12 residues. V lost 10 bases and J lost 6, with 12 bases in between. Germline CDR1 KGHDR, CDR2 SFDVKD. CDR3 loop: CATGQLSNEQFF. The DNA for the CDR3 is TGTGCCACAGGACAGTTATCCAATGAGCAGTTCTTC.

The chain has TRBV19 and TRBJ1-6, with D possibly being TRBD1 (5 bases). This CDR3 is 15 amino acids long. Germline CDR1 and CDR2: LNHDA and SQIVND (reference sequence). V lost 7 bases, J lost 6 bases, and 16 bases lay in between. Here the CDR3 reads CASTAGGGSNSPLHF. The CDR3 DNA is TGTGCCAGTACCGCGGGGGGAGGGAGTAATTCACCCCTCCACTTT. Supplemented by reference TRBV19 and TRBJ1-6, the full variable domain reads DGGITQSPKYLFRKEGQNVTLSCEQNLNHDAMYWYRQDPGQGLRLIYYSQIVNDFQKGDIAEGYSVSREKKESFPLTVTSAQKNPTAFYLCASTAGGGSNSPLHFGNGTRLTVT.

V usage is TRBV3-1 (or the pseudogene TRBV3-2) and J usage is TRBJ1-5; possible D gene TRBD1, 6 bases. CDR1 LGHDT and CDR2 YNNKEL come from the germline V gene (reference sequence). V shed 4 bases and J shed 3 bases, with 13 bases lying between them. This CDR3 comprises 15 residues. The CDR3 region is CASSLSTGSNQPQHF. The CDR3 DNA sequence: TGTGCCAGCAGCCTATCGACAGGATCCAATCAGCCCCAGCATTTT.

The CDR3 loop reads CASSDLHLVGAGGYTF. The CDR3 nucleotides read TGTGCCAGCAGTGACCTTCATCTTGTAGGGGCGGGAGGCTACACCTTC. This chain joins TRBV6-4 and TRBJ1-2, with TRBD1 as a possible D gene (5 bases). CDR3 length: 16 amino acids. The germline CDR1 and CDR2 sequences are MRHNA and SNTAGT. Deletions cut 2 bases from V and 8 bases from J, with 21 bases between.

The V and J genes are TRBV7-9 and TRBJ1-2; 8 bases agree with TRBD1. Germline V gene sequence: CDR1 SEHNR, CDR2 FQNEAQ (reference sequence). This CDR3 contains 12 residues. The ends lost 5 bases at V and 8 bases at J; junction bases unmatched: 4. The CDR3 region is CASSVGQGGYTF. The CDR3 coding sequence is TGTGCCAGCAGCGTCGGACAGGGAGGCTACACCTTC.

CDR3 in amino acids: CASSRATGSTGELFF. The CDR3 bases are TGTGCCAGCAGTCGCGCAACAGGGTCTACCGGGGAGCTGTTTTTT. The rearrangement uses TRBV6-5 and TRBJ2-2, with D perhaps matching TRBD1 (6 bases). Germline V gene sequence: CDR1 MNHEY, CDR2 SVGAGI. V was cut by 5 bases and J by 5 bases, with 15 bases left in between. The CDR3 is 15 amino acids.

The rearrangement links TRBV20-1 to TRBJ1-2, with D unresolved. Germline CDR1 reads DFQATT; CDR2 reads SNEGSKA (reference sequence). This CDR3 region has 11 residues. With 3 bases removed from V and 8 bases from J, the gap between germline ends came to 10 bases. The CDR3 DNA reads as TGCAGTGCTAGGCGAAGCCGCGGCTACACCTTC. It encodes CSARRSRGYTF.

This chain uses TRBV12-3 or TRBV12-4 with TRBJ1-4; no clear D gene. V was pared by 7 bases and J by 7 bases, with 10 bases between. The CDR3 contains 12 residues. The CDR3 region has the DNA TGTGCCAGCAAGAAGGAGGGTGAAAAACTGTTTTTT. Translating gives CASKKEGEKLFF.

The J gene is TRBJ2-7, the V gene TRBV3-1 (or the pseudogene TRBV3-2); possibly TRBD1 for D (5 bases). The CDR3 is 13 residues long. Looked up from germline, CDR1 is LGHDT and CDR2 is YNNKEL (reference sequence). Trimming cost V 5 bases and J 1 base, with 9 bases left between them. The DNA of the CDR3 is TGTGCCAGCAGCTACAGGATGTCCTACGAGCAGTACTTC. Protein sequence: CASSYRMSYEQYF.